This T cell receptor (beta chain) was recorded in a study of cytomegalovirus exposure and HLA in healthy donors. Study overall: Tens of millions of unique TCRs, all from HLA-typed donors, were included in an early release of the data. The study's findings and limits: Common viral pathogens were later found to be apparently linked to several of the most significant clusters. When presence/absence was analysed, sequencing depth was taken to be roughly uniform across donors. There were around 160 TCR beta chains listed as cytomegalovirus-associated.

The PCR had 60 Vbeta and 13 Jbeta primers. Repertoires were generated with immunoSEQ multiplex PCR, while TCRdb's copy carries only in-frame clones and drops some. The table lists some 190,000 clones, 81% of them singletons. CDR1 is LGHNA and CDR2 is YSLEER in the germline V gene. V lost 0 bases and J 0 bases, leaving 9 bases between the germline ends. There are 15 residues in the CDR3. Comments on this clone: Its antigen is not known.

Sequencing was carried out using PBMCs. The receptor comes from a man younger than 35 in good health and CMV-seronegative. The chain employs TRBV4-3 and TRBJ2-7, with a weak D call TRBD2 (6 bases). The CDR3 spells CASSQDLGGSYEQYF. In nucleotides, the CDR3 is TGCGCCAGCAGCCAAGATTTGGGAGGCTCCTACGAGCAGTACTTC.